This is a list of T cell receptor beta chains from one sample in a study of blood T cell repertoires in COVID-19. Some clones are missing from TCRdb's copy, which holds only in-frame ones; the method was immunoSEQ multiplex PCR. In the table there are around 130,000 clones, approximately 81% of which are singletons. The source material was peripheral blood. All receptors derive from a man in his fifties or sixties with acute or convalescent COVID-19. CDR3s leave out the opening cysteine and the closing phenylalanine or tryptophan. Fields, in order: CDR3 protein, V gene, J gene.

CDR3 protein: ASSLGLAGGDEQY
V gene: TRBV5-1
J gene: TRBJ2-7

CDR3 protein: ASTLSDTQY
V gene: TRBV28
J gene: TRBJ2-3

CDR3 protein: ASSPGDGPSYNEQF
V gene: TRBV7-9
J gene: TRBJ2-1

CDR3 protein: AIGGRGNEKLF
V gene: TRBV10-3
J gene: TRBJ1-4

CDR3 protein: SASSGLDTEAF
V gene: TRBV20-1
J gene: TRBJ1-1

CDR3 protein: AIQRTALGGELF
V gene: TRBV6-5
J gene: TRBJ2-2

CDR3 protein: ASSLRGSGNNEQF
V gene: TRBV3-1/TRBV3-2
J gene: TRBJ2-1

CDR3 protein: SARFSYEQF
V gene: TRBV20-1
J gene: TRBJ2-1

CDR3 protein: ASSFRQGTNEKLF
V gene: TRBV9
J gene: TRBJ1-4

CDR3 protein: ASSPRTSGGTEQF
V gene: TRBV27
J gene: TRBJ2-1

CDR3 protein: AISEGRVEVSNQPQH
V gene: TRBV10-3
J gene: TRBJ1-5

CDR3 protein: ASSTRTGTSYNEQF
V gene: TRBV7-2
J gene: TRBJ2-1

CDR3 protein: ASSIGRAGYEQY
V gene: TRBV19
J gene: TRBJ2-7

CDR3 protein: ASSIGAGGQETQY
V gene: TRBV19
J gene: TRBJ2-5

CDR3 protein: ASSFRFQNTEAF
V gene: TRBV7-9
J gene: TRBJ1-1

CDR3 protein: ASSARDRGFGDQPQH
V gene: TRBV6-1
J gene: TRBJ1-5

CDR3 protein: ASSWAGASGNTIY
V gene: TRBV7-8
J gene: TRBJ1-3

CDR3 protein: ASSYPGGENTEAF
V gene: TRBV5-4
J gene: TRBJ1-1

CDR3 protein: ASSLTGTGNEKLF
V gene: TRBV5-8
J gene: TRBJ1-4

CDR3 protein: ASSLDGGNQETQY
V gene: TRBV5-4
J gene: TRBJ2-5

CDR3 protein: ASSPASGASNEQF
V gene: TRBV28
J gene: TRBJ2-1

CDR3 protein: ASSFGRANYGYT
V gene: TRBV7-9
J gene: TRBJ1-2

CDR3 protein: ASSSIGRLDSPLH
V gene: TRBV28
J gene: TRBJ1-6

CDR3 protein: ASSMISDYGYT
V gene: TRBV19
J gene: TRBJ1-2

CDR3 protein: ASSVAVTYEQY
V gene: TRBV28
J gene: TRBJ2-7

CDR3 protein: AISEGGSRGTEAF
V gene: TRBV10-3
J gene: TRBJ1-1

CDR3 protein: ASSPSHSGKNEQF
V gene: TRBV19
J gene: TRBJ2-1

CDR3 protein: ASSQDGGRGSDTQY
V gene: TRBV3-1/TRBV3-2
J gene: TRBJ2-3

CDR3 protein: ASESGQGANEQF
V gene: TRBV7-8
J gene: TRBJ2-1

CDR3 protein: ASSLGVRSPLH
V gene: TRBV7-2
J gene: TRBJ1-6

CDR3 protein: ASSPIGTSGSTDTQY
V gene: TRBV28
J gene: TRBJ2-3

CDR3 protein: ASSLAGEGQPQH
V gene: TRBV5-1
J gene: TRBJ1-5

CDR3 protein: ASSLAQQGRNSPLH
V gene: TRBV7-2
J gene: TRBJ1-6

CDR3 protein: ASSTQDRPGEQF
V gene: TRBV19
J gene: TRBJ2-1

CDR3 protein: ASSFRTSGSTDTQY
V gene: TRBV5-4
J gene: TRBJ2-3

CDR3 protein: ASSIPSLAGVTDTQY
V gene: TRBV19
J gene: TRBJ2-3

CDR3 protein: APHPRGPPYEQY
V gene: TRBV19
J gene: TRBJ2-7

CDR3 protein: ASQMGGNTGELF
V gene: TRBV6-5
J gene: TRBJ2-2

CDR3 protein: ASREDRNYGYT
V gene: TRBV2
J gene: TRBJ1-2

CDR3 protein: ASSQHLAGGTDTQY
V gene: TRBV4-3
J gene: TRBJ2-3

CDR3 protein: ASSLGLLRDSNYGYT
V gene: TRBV7-9
J gene: TRBJ1-2

CDR3 protein: ASTPGGAGHEQF
V gene: TRBV6-6
J gene: TRBJ2-1

CDR3 protein: ASSPGGTGDYGYT
V gene: TRBV9
J gene: TRBJ1-2

CDR3 protein: ASSPPVGVAGGNEQF
V gene: TRBV11-2
J gene: TRBJ2-1

CDR3 protein: ASSEVAGGERSQY
V gene: TRBV2
J gene: TRBJ2-5

CDR3 protein: ASSGRTPSSYNEQF
V gene: TRBV11-2
J gene: TRBJ2-1

CDR3 protein: ASSFGTVYEQY
V gene: TRBV27
J gene: TRBJ2-7

CDR3 protein: ASSLGSDRGTEAF
V gene: TRBV4-3
J gene: TRBJ1-1

CDR3 protein: ASSEVTGGERSQY
V gene: TRBV2
J gene: TRBJ2-5

CDR3 protein: ASRELNQPQH
V gene: TRBV27
J gene: TRBJ1-5

CDR3 protein: ASSFRQGHGYT
V gene: TRBV27
J gene: TRBJ1-2

CDR3 protein: ASSLGRRIATYNEQF
V gene: TRBV5-1
J gene: TRBJ2-1

CDR3 protein: ASGLAGGNTGELF
V gene: TRBV28
J gene: TRBJ2-2

CDR3 protein: ASSLVTGLIGEDPEQY
V gene: TRBV28
J gene: TRBJ2-7

CDR3 protein: ASSLGQGRETQY
V gene: TRBV5-6
J gene: TRBJ2-5

CDR3 protein: ASTFQETQY
V gene: TRBV28
J gene: TRBJ2-5

CDR3 protein: ASSLGTDSPNSPLH
V gene: TRBV11-2
J gene: TRBJ1-6